The clone carrying this TCR beta chain was found many times. The antigen remains undetermined. From the reads, TCRdb called clonotypes with MiXCR, one entry per CDR3 protein. The sample lists hundreds of thousands of distinct CDR3 sequences; more than 9% were seen once. The sample originates from a study of T cell repertoires in cytomegalovirus infection. Whole-study findings and limits: Predominance within the ex vivo response was attributable to HLA-C-restricted CMV-specific TCR beta clonotypes.

Sequencing used PBMCs. The receptor comes from a human donor in good health (CMV status not recorded). Some clones in this sample may be carry-over from other donors' samples.

The CDR3 spells CASSLRTGGRDEQFF. The CDR3 bases are TGTGCCAGCAGCTTAAGAACAGGGGGTAGAGATGAGCAGTTCTTC. The chain has TRBV7-2 and TRBJ2-1; 8 bases map to TRBD1. Germline values: CDR1 SGHTA, CDR2 FQGNSA. V gave up 2 bases and J gave up 8 bases; unmatched junction bases: 8. The CDR3 sequence is 15 residues long.